The text below deals with one TCR beta chain. 13 Jbeta primers and 60 Vbeta primers were used for the PCR. Profiled with immunoSEQ multiplex PCR; TCRdb holds only in-frame clones, not every one. The data hold approximately 140,000 clones, with 73% observed a single time. Trimming took 1 base from V and 5 from J; bases not matched to a gene: 7. Germline V lookup: CDR1 SGHNT, CDR2 YENEEA. CDR3 length: 15 residues. This record comes from a study of cytomegalovirus exposure and HLA in healthy donors. The sequence derives from a woman aged 35 to 49 in good health and CMV-seronegative. Sequenced: PBMCs. The J gene is TRBJ2-5, the V gene TRBV11-3; 7 bases fit TRBD1. The CDR3 DNA sequence: TGTGCCAGCAGCTTAGGAGGGACAGTGGTGGAGACCCAGTACTTC. It yields the protein CASSLGGTVVETQYF.